In this sample, the clone carrying this TCR beta chain turned up a few times. The record originates from a study of T-cell memory formation after mild COVID-19. This CDR3 has 17 residues. The J segment lost 1 base and the V segment lost 1 base, leaving 10 bases of the junction unmatched. CDR1 MNHEY and CDR2 SMNVEV come from the germline V gene (reference sequence). TCRdb processed the 5' RACE reads anew with MiXCR; each CDR3 protein has one entry. The sample holds under 250,000 distinct CDR3 sequences; over 15% are singletons and the top ten take 2% to 2.5%. Source material: PBMCs or a T cell subset sorted from them (not recorded which). J is TRBJ2-7 and V is TRBV27; 7 nucleotides agree with TRBD2. The clonotype comes from an adult woman who had mild COVID-19 (a few samples of this study predate the infection). Cell type and time point are not known. The CDR3 sequence is CASSLWGVAGASYEQYF. In DNA form, the CDR3 reads TGTGCCAGCAGTTTATGGGGAGTAGCGGGTGCTTCCTACGAGCAGTACTTC.